This TCR beta chain was identified in a study of CD8 T cells in Susac syndrome. Study-wide points: The study recognized that its TCR sequencing and HLA analysis covered a relatively small number of individuals.

As regards this clonotype: The antigen is not known.

The authors sequenced TCR beta from blood CD8+ and CD4+ T cells. TEMRA cells were enriched by FACS, while CD8+ and CD4+ T cells were obtained through a negative isolation that was performed magnetically. The CDR3 covers 14 residues. The V end lost 7 bases, the J end lost 5 bases, and 15 bases lay between the germline ends. Germline loops: CDR1 MDHEN, CDR2 SYDVKM. After extraction with the RNeasy kit, 0.5 to 1 ug of the RNA was reverse transcribed using random hexamers. Coverage of TCR beta CDR3 amplification by immunoSEQ multiplex PCR extended to 54 Vbeta and 13 Jbeta. MiXCR, applied by TCRdb to the immunoSEQ multiplex PCR reads, yields one record per CDR3 protein. The table has some 150,000 distinct CDR3 sequences, about 94% seen once; the top ten hold about 0.21%.

This TCR derives from a human donor with multiple sclerosis. The sample was CD8+ T cells from PBMCs. This chain uses TRBV28 with TRBJ1-5; D not resolved. The CDR3: CASTLRGRDQPQHF. The CDR3 coding sequence is TGTGCCAGCACCCTACGTGGTCGCGATCAGCCCCAGCATTTT. The entire variable domain, with the rest obtained from reference TRBV28 and TRBJ1-5, is as follows: DVKVTQSSRYLVKRTGEKVFLECVQDMDHENMFWYRQDPGLGLRLIYFSYDVKMKEKGDIPEGYSVSREKKERFSLILESASTNQTSMYLCASTLRGRDQPQHFGDGTRLSIL.